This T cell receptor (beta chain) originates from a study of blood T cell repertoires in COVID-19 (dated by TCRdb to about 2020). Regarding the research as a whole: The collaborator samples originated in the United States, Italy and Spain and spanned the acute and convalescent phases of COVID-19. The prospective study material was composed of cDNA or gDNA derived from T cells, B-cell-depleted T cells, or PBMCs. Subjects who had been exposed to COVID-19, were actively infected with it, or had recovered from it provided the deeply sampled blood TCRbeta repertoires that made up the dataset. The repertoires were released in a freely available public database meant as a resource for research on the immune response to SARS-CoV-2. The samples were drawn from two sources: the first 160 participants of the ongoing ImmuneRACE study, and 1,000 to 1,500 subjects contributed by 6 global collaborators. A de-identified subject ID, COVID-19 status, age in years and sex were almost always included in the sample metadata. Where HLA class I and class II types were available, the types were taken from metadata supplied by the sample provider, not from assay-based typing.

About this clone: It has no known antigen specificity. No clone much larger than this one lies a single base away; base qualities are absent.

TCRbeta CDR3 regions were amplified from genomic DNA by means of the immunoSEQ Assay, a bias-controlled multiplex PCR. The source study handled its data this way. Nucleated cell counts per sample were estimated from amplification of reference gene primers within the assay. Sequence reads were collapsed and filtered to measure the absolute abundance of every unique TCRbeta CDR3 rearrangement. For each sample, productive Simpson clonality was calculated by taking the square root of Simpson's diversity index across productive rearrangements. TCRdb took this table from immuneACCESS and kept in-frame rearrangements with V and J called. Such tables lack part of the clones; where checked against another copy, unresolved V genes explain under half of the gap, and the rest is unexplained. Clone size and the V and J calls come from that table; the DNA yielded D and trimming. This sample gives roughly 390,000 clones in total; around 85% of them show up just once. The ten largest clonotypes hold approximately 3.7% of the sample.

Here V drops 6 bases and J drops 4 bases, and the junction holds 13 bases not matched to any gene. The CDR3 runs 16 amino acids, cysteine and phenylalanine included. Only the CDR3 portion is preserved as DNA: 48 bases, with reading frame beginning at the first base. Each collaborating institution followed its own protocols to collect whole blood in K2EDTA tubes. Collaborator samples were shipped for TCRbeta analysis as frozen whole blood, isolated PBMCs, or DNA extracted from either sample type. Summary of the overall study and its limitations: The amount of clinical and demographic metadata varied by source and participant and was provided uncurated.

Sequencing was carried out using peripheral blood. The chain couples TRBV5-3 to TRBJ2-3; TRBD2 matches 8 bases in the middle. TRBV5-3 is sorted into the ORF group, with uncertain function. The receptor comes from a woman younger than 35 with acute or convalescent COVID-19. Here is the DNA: TGTGCCAGAACCCGGGAGGGACTAGTAGTATCAGATACGCAGTATTTT. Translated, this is CARTREGLVVSDTQYF.